A selection of T cell receptor beta chains follows, all from one sample in a study of shared clonotypes between healthy human individuals. This table comes from immunoSEQ multiplex PCR, and its TCRdb copy is limited to in-frame clones, with some not included. Seen here are 600,000 to 700,000 clones, more than 70% observed once, and the top ten hold 1.5% to 2%. The source material was memory CD4+ T cells sorted from blood. The source of these receptors is a young woman in good health. CDR3s include the opening cysteine and the closing phenylalanine or tryptophan. Size tells how often a clone was seen (once, few, many) or the class of an expanded clone, and some rows leave it out.

CDR3aa,len,j_gene,abundance,v_gene
CASSLTGEAGQPQHF,15,TRBJ1-5,few,TRBV6-1
CASSLVVAGNTDTQYF,16,TRBJ2-3,.,TRBV5-1
CASRVDRAGLGEAFF,15,TRBJ1-1,.,TRBV25-1
CASTESGRALLNTQYF,16,TRBJ2-3,few,TRBV19
CASSPPTRVEYQETQYF,17,TRBJ2-5,few,TRBV7-2
CASSSGVVEKLFF,13,TRBJ1-4,.,TRBV6-6
CASRPRVLSYGYTF,14,TRBJ1-2,.,TRBV19
CASSRTSPNSPLHF,14,TRBJ1-6,.,TRBV11-2
CASSLGIDPGNTIYF,15,TRBJ1-3,few,TRBV5-1
CATGSRAEGTDTQYF,15,TRBJ2-3,once,TRBV28
CASSLYPTVNYGYTF,15,TRBJ1-2,.,TRBV7-8
CASRPTSGTDIQYF,14,TRBJ2-4,.,TRBV6-5
CASSFGTEENTIYF,14,TRBJ1-3,.,TRBV5-1
CASSSAGLAGANTGELFF,18,TRBJ2-2,.,TRBV27
CASSEGWDSYQETQYF,16,TRBJ2-5,.,TRBV6-1
CASSLGGADTQYF,13,TRBJ2-3,.,TRBV7-8
CASSRTGGTNEKLFF,15,TRBJ1-4,.,TRBV5-6
CASSLPGTGANQPQHF,16,TRBJ1-5,.,TRBV28
CASRERDLSSYEQYF,15,TRBJ2-7,.,TRBV27
CASSEVGGPYNEQFF,15,TRBJ2-1,once,TRBV25-1